This T cell receptor (beta chain) was found in a study of graft-versus-host responses after intestinal transplantation. The overall study: Anti-thymocyte globulin induction preceded roughly 3 years of tacrolimus and steroid maintenance in all recipients.

Per the germline V gene, CDR1 is SGHDN and CDR2 is FVKESK. J was trimmed by 7 bases and V by 4 bases; bases with no gene match: 6. This CDR3 contains 15 residues. Clones were sequenced by immunoSEQ multiplex PCR, and TCRdb holds only the in-frame ones, with some missing. Seen here are around 92,000 clones, about 82% observed once, and the top ten hold approximately 1.5%. The chain links TRBV14 to TRBJ1-6; 8 bases align to TRBD1. The material sequenced was PBMCs, taken 255 days after intestinal transplant. This sequence originates from a human patient who received an intestinal transplant, so some T cells may come from the graft donor. The CDR3, as DNA: TGTGCCAGCAGCCTTGGACAGGGAGGCAATTCACCCCTCCACTTT. Translated, it gives CASSLGQGGNSPLHF.